A single sample is the source of the 14 T cell receptor beta chains below, sequenced in a study of OX40 agonist ivuxolimab in advanced cancers. Profiling relied on immunoSEQ multiplex PCR, and the TCRdb table lists in-frame clones only, not all of them. The table records roughly 32,000 clones, over 90% of them present only once. This sample comprised CD4+ or CD8+ T cells sorted from blood, obtained in a trial of the OX40 agonist ivuxolimab. Receptors were obtained from an adult with an advanced solid tumor such as melanoma, head and neck, liver or kidney cancer.

This clone appeared a single time. V and J are TRBV27 and TRBJ2-7; D is unresolved. The CDR3 is 15 amino acids. Trimming pared 0 bases from V and 3 bases from J, leaving 12 bases between. Germline-derived CDR1 and CDR2 are MNHEY and SMNVEV (reference sequence). In DNA, the CDR3 is TGTGCCAGCAGTTTATCGTTACGGTTGAACTACGAGCAGTACTTC. It is translated as CASSLSLRLNYEQYF.

The chain employs TRBV28 and TRBJ2-1; no definite D call. The V gene lost 5 bases and the J gene lost 2 bases, with 10 bases spanning the gap. In germline, CDR1 is MDHEN, CDR2 SYDVKM. This CDR3 has 14 residues. CDR3 loop: CASSQRLTYNEQFF. Here the CDR3 DNA reads TGTGCCAGCAGTCAAAGACTGACCTACAATGAGCAGTTCTTC.

The CDR3: CASSPNRDLTDTQYF. The CDR3 bases are TGTGCCAGCTCACCGAACCGGGACCTCACAGATACGCAGTATTTT. The rearrangement uses TRBV18 and TRBJ2-3, with D perhaps given as TRBD1 or TRBD2 (5 bases each). The CDR3 sequence is 15 residues long. From germline, CDR1 is KGHSH and CDR2 LQKENI. Deletions cut 3 bases from V and 2 bases from J, with 12 bases between.

The chain is built from TRBV19 and TRBJ2-3, with D uncertain. This CDR3 region has 15 residues. V shed 5 bases and J shed 1 base, with 13 bases lying between them. Germline loops: CDR1 LNHDA, CDR2 SQIVND (reference sequence). The CDR3 loop is CASSHPGRGTDTQYF. The DNA for the CDR3 is TGTGCCAGTAGTCACCCCGGACGGGGCACAGATACGCAGTATTTT. The entire variable domain, with the rest obtained from reference TRBV19 and TRBJ2-3, is as follows: DGGITQSPKYLFRKEGQNVTLSCEQNLNHDAMYWYRQDPGQGLRLIYYSQIVNDFQKGDIAEGYSVSREKKESFPLTVTSAQKNPTAFYLCASSHPGRGTDTQYFGPGTRLTVL.

The chain combines TRBV29-1 with TRBJ1-6; TRBD1 agrees at 10 bases. J was trimmed by 8 bases and V by 6 bases; bases with no gene match: 4. CDR1 and CDR2 from the germline V gene are SQVTM and ANQGSEA. This CDR3 has 13 amino acids. CDR3 nucleotide sequence: TGCAGCGTGCGGACAGGGGGAGATTCACCCCTCCACTTT. Its protein product is CSVRTGGDSPLHF.

This chain uses TRBV6-1 with TRBJ2-7; possible D gene TRBD1, 6 bases. In germline, CDR1 is MNHNS, CDR2 SASEGT. The CDR3 loop spans 14 amino acids. The V and J ends lost 1 base and 4 bases respectively, with 11 bases between them. DNA for the CDR3: TGTGCCAGCAGTGAAGGGACAGACATTTACGAGCAGTACTTC. This encodes CASSEGTDIYEQYF.

The J gene is TRBJ2-7, the V gene TRBV10-2; 11 positions agree with TRBD2. Trimming took 4 bases from V and 2 from J; bases not matched to a gene: 4. In germline, CDR1 is WSHSY, CDR2 SAAADI. CDR3 length equals 15 residues. The CDR3 region is CASSGLAGGPYEQYF. CDR3 in DNA: TGCGCCAGCAGTGGATTAGCGGGAGGGCCCTACGAGCAGTACTTC.

This sequence joins TRBV21-1 and TRBJ2-7; the table's D call, TRBD2, was not checked against the DNA. TRBV21-1 is a recognized pseudogene. The CDR3 spans 16 residues. CDR3 region: CASSKEGGTNSYEQYF. The CDR3 coding sequence is TGTGCCAGCAGCAAAGAGGGGGGGACTAACTCCTACGAGCAGTACTTC.

The chain recombines TRBV7-9 with TRBJ2-7, with D maybe TRBD2 (5 bases). Trimming removed 5 bases at V and 4 bases at J, with 9 bases between. The CDR3 extends over 12 amino acids. Germline CDR1 and CDR2: SEHNR and FQNEAQ (reference sequence). CDR3 residues: CASSEEDYEQYF. DNA of the CDR3: TGTGCCAGCAGCGAGGAGGATTACGAGCAGTACTTC.

This chain links TRBV6-5 with TRBJ2-1; D might be TRBD1 (6 bases). CDR3 length: 15 residues. Germline V lookup: CDR1 MNHEY, CDR2 SVGAGI. V was shortened by 3 bases and J by 1 base, with 10 bases between the two germline ends. DNA for the CDR3: TGTGCCAGCAGTTATTCAGGGGTATCCTACAATGAGCAGTTCTTC. It encodes CASSYSGVSYNEQFF.

The CDR3 is CASSGPGQGAYEQYF. CDR3 nucleotide sequence: TGTGCCAGCAGTGGACCGGGACAGGGAGCCTACGAGCAGTACTTC. The chain employs TRBV2 and TRBJ2-7; 9 bases fit TRBD1. The length of the CDR3 is 15 residues. V lost 4 bases and J lost 2; bases outside the gene matches: 6. Germline V lookup: CDR1 SNHLY, CDR2 FYNNEI. The full variable domain, with the rest looked up from reference TRBV2 and TRBJ2-7, is EPEVTQTPSHQVTQMGQEVILRCVPISNHLYFYWYRQILGQKVEFLVSFYNNEISEKSEIFDDQFSVERPDGSNFTLKIRSTKLEDSAMYFCASSGPGQGAYEQYFGPGTRLTVT.

J is TRBJ2-1 and V is TRBV27, with 13 bases aligning to TRBD2. The CDR3 has 15 amino acids. Germline CDR1 and CDR2: MNHEY and SMNVEV (reference sequence). Trimming cost V 8 bases and J 8 bases; bases outside gene matches: 9. DNA for the CDR3: TGTGCCAGCTCCGGACTAGCGGGAGCAGACGATGAGCAGTTCTTC. It is translated as CASSGLAGADDEQFF.

The V gene is TRBV5-1, the J gene TRBJ2-7; maybe TRBD2 (6 bases). V was pared by 2 bases and J by 5 bases, with 14 bases between. The CDR3 runs 14 residues. Germline lookup yields CDR1 SGHRS and CDR2 YFSETQ. The CDR3 region is CASSFGGALDEQYF. The CDR3, as DNA: TGCGCCAGCAGCTTTGGAGGGGCTCTAGACGAGCAGTACTTC.

The V gene is TRBV6-1, the J gene TRBJ2-4; tentative D call: TRBD1 (8 bases). Trimming shortened V by 3 bases and J by 5 bases, and 11 bases separated the two germline ends. Per germline, CDR1 MNHNS and CDR2 SASEGT. CDR3 length equals 14 residues. CDR3 in amino acids: CASSDTGGENIQYF. CDR3 coding DNA: TGTGCCAGCAGTGATACAGGGGGGGAAAACATTCAGTACTTC.